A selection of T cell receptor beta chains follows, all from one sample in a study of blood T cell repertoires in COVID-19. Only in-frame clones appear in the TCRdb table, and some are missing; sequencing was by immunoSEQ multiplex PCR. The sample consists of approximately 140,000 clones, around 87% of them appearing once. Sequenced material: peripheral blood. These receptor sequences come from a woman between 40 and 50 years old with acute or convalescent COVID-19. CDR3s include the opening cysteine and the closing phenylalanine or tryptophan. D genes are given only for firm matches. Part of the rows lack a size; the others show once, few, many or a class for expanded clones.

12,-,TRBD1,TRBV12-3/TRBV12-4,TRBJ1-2,CASSQGTGWSSF,TGTGCCAGCAGTCAAGGGACAGGTTGGTCATCTTTC
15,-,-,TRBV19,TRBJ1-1,CASSIVHSLNTEAFF,TGTGCCAGTAGTATAGTTCACTCCTTGAACACTGAAGCTTTCTTT
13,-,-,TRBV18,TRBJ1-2,CASRGGSGYGYTF,TGTGCCAGCCGAGGGGGAAGTGGCTATGGCTACACCTTC
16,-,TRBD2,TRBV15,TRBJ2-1,CATSRDRGGAVDEQFF,TGTGCCACCAGCAGAGATCGCGGGGGGGCTGTCGATGAGCAGTTCTTC
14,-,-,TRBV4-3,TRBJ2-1,CASSQELARDEQFF,TGCGCCAGCAGCCAAGAGCTAGCTAGGGATGAGCAGTTCTTC
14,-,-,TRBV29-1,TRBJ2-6,CSVVMTLGANVLTF,TGCAGCGTTGTGATGACTCTTGGGGCCAACGTCCTGACTTTC
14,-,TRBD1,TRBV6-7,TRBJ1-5,CASSRTGDDQPQHF,TGTGCCAGCAGCAGGACAGGGGACGATCAGCCCCAGCATTTT
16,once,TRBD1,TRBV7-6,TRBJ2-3,CASSWGQGRAADTQYF,TGTGCCAGCAGCTGGGGACAGGGGCGCGCTGCAGATACGCAGTATTTT
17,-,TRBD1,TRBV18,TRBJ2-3,CASSPPRDRGYTDTQYF,TGTGCCAGCTCACCTCCGAGGGACAGGGGATATACAGATACGCAGTATTTT
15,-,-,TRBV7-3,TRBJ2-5,CASSLQGSQAETQYF,TGTGCCAGCAGCTTACAGGGTAGCCAAGCGGAGACCCAGTACTTC
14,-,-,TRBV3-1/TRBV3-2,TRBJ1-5,CASSQQYSNQPQHF,TGTGCCAGCAGCCAACAGTATAGCAATCAGCCCCAGCATTTT
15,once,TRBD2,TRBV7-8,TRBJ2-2,CASIPRDYSTGELFF,TGTGCCAGCATTCCCCGGGACTATTCGACCGGGGAGCTGTTTTTT
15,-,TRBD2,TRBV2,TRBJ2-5,CASSLGLAGQETQYF,TGTGCCAGCAGTTTGGGACTAGCGGGACAAGAGACCCAGTACTTC
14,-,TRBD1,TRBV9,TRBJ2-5,CASSSPTGGETQYF,TGTGCCAGCAGCAGCCCGACAGGGGGGGAGACCCAGTACTTC
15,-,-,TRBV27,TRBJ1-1,CASSLFGVVNTEAFF,TGTGCCAGCAGTTTATTCGGGGTAGTGAACACTGAAGCTTTCTTT
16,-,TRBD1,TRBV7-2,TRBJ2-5,CASSLPGGLGQETQYF,TGTGCCAGCAGCTTACCAGGGGGCCTGGGGCAAGAGACCCAGTACTTC
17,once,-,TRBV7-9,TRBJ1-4,CASSSHPGRGATEKLFF,TGTGCCAGCAGCTCACATCCGGGGCGCGGGGCGACGGAAAAACTGTTTTTT
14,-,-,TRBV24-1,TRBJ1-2,CATSDYGGDYGYTF,TGTGCCACCAGTGATTACGGGGGGGACTATGGCTACACCTTC
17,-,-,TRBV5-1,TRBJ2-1,CASSLGSRVGGYNEQFF,TGCGCCAGCAGCTTGGGGTCCAGGGTAGGAGGGTACAATGAGCAGTTCTTC
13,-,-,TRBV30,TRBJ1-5,CAWSVAGHQPQHF,TGTGCCTGGAGTGTTGCAGGGCATCAGCCCCAGCATTTT
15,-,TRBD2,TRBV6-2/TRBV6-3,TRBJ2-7,CASSPLAGDSYEQYF,TGTGCCAGCAGTCCACTGGCGGGGGACTCCTACGAGCAGTACTTC
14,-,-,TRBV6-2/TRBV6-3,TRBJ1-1,CASSYGRGATEAFF,TGTGCCAGCAGTTACGGCAGGGGAGCCACTGAAGCTTTCTTT
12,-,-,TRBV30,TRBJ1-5,CALQEPYQPQHF,TGTGCCTTACAGGAACCCTATCAGCCCCAGCATTTT
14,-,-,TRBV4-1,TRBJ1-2,CASSQAAGVYGYTF,TGCGCCAGCAGCCAAGCTGCGGGAGTCTATGGCTACACCTTC
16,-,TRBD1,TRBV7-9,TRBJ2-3,CASSHGPGQGPDTQYF,TGTGCCAGCAGCCATGGACCGGGACAGGGGCCAGATACGCAGTATTTT
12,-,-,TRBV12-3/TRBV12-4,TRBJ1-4,CASRHINEKLFF,TGTGCCAGCAGACACATTAATGAAAAACTGTTTTTT
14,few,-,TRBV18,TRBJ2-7,CASSPQSSSYEQYF,TGTGCCAGCTCACCACAATCCAGCTCCTACGAGCAGTACTTC
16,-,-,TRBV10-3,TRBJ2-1,CAISGLSGGPYNEQFF,TGTGCCATCAGTGGCCTAAGTGGGGGCCCCTACAATGAGCAGTTCTTC
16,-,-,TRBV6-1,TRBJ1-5,CASSVGQVYSNQPQHF,TGTGCCAGCAGTGTTGGGCAGGTTTATAGCAATCAGCCCCAGCATTTT
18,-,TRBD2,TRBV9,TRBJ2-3,CASSVAPGTSGGTDTQYF,TGTGCCAGCAGCGTAGCCCCCGGGACTAGCGGGGGTACAGATACGCAGTATTTT
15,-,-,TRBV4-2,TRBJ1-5,CASSQNPGKNQPQHF,TGTGCCAGCAGCCAAAACCCAGGGAAGAATCAGCCCCAGCATTTT
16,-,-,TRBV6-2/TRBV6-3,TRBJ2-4,CASSPGTGATKNIQYF,TGTGCCAGCAGCCCAGGGACGGGAGCAACCAAAAACATTCAGTACTTC
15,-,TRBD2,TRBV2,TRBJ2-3,CASRPTSGNTDTQYF,TGTGCCAGCAGGCCGACTAGCGGGAACACAGATACGCAGTATTTT
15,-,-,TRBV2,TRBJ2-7,CASNKLQVFDYEQYF,TGTGCCAGTAATAAACTACAGGTCTTCGACTACGAGCAGTACTTC
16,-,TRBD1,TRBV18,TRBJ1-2,CASSPGTGIIDYGYTF,TGTGCCAGCTCACCCGGGACAGGGATTATAGACTATGGCTACACCTTC
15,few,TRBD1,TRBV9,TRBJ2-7,CASSVGQDRVYEQYF,TGTGCCAGCAGCGTAGGTCAGGACAGGGTATACGAGCAGTACTTC
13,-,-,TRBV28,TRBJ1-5,CASTSARNQPQHF,TGTGCCAGCACCTCGGCGAGGAATCAGCCCCAGCATTTT
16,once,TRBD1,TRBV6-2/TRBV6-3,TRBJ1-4,CASSRGQPATNEKLFF,TGTGCCAGCAGCCGGGGACAGCCTGCAACTAATGAAAAACTGTTTTTT
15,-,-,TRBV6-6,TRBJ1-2,CASSYLAQGNYGYTF,TGTGCCAGCAGTTACTTAGCCCAGGGTAACTATGGCTACACCTTC
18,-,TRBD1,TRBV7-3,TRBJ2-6,CASSPTPGQGPGANVLTF,TGTGCCAGCAGCCCGACCCCCGGACAGGGGCCTGGGGCCAACGTCCTGACTTTC
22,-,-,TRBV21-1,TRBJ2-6,CASGPQRGQGTVEGSGANVLTF,TGTGCCAGCGGACCTCAGAGGGGACAGGGTACGGTTGAAGGCTCTGGGGCCAACGTCCTGACTTTC
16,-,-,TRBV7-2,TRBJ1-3,CASSLRERSSGNTIYF,TGTGCCAGCAGCTTAAGAGAAAGGAGCTCTGGAAACACCATATATTTT
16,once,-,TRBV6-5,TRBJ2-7,CASSYALGAGRQVQYF,TGTGCCAGCAGTTACGCGCTCGGGGCGGGGAGGCAGGTGCAGTACTTC
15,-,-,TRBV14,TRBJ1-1,CASSLKQGAYTEAFF,TGTGCCAGCAGCCTAAAACAGGGTGCGTACACTGAAGCTTTCTTT
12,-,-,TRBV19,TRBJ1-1,CASSAGIAEAFF,TGTGCCAGTAGTGCAGGGATCGCTGAAGCTTTCTTT
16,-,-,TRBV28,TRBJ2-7,CASNSPLRTETYEQYF,TGTGCCAGCAACTCGCCGCTGAGGACAGAGACCTACGAGCAGTACTTC
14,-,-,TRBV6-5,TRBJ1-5,CASSSYRGNQPQHF,TGTGCCAGCAGTTCCTACAGGGGCAATCAGCCCCAGCATTTT
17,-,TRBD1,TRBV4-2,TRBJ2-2,CASSHDSWTGGTGELFF,TGTGCCAGCAGCCATGACTCCTGGACAGGGGGAACCGGGGAGCTGTTTTTT
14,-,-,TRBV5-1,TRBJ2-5,CASSLGRDQETQYF,TGCGCCAGCAGCTTGGGGAGGGACCAAGAGACCCAGTACTTC
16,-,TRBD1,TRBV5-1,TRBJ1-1,CASSLRTGALNTEAFF,TGCGCCAGCAGCTTGAGAACAGGGGCCCTGAACACTGAAGCTTTCTTT